Described below is a single T cell receptor (beta chain) sequence and its context. This CDR3 spans 15 amino acids. Looked up from germline, CDR1 is LNHNV and CDR2 is YYDKDF (reference sequence). V dropped 0 bases and J dropped 6 bases, with 13 bases sitting between them. The data stem from a study of T cells in Graves' hyperthyroidism and ophthalmopathy. Together with thyroid ultrasound, orbital computed tomography, serum thyroxine and TRAb, clinical symptoms were used for diagnoses. Fresh 10 ml peripheral blood yielded PBMCs. The investigators amplified TCR beta CDR3 regions from RNA transcripts. With the HTBI primer set, the TCR CDR3 went through a first round of RT-PCR. TCRdb reanalysed the multiplex PCR reads using MiXCR and keeps one entry per CDR3 protein. Of under 400,000 distinct CDR3 sequences in the sample, 15% to 20% were seen once.

Sequenced: blood. The sequence was obtained from a woman in her forties or fifties with Graves' hyperthyroidism. The genes are TRBV15 and TRBJ2-3; tentative D call: TRBD2 (5 bases). CDR3 residues: CATSRDQASLDTQYF. The CDR3 DNA is TGTGCCACCAGCAGAGATCAGGCTAGCTTGGATACGCAGTATTTT.